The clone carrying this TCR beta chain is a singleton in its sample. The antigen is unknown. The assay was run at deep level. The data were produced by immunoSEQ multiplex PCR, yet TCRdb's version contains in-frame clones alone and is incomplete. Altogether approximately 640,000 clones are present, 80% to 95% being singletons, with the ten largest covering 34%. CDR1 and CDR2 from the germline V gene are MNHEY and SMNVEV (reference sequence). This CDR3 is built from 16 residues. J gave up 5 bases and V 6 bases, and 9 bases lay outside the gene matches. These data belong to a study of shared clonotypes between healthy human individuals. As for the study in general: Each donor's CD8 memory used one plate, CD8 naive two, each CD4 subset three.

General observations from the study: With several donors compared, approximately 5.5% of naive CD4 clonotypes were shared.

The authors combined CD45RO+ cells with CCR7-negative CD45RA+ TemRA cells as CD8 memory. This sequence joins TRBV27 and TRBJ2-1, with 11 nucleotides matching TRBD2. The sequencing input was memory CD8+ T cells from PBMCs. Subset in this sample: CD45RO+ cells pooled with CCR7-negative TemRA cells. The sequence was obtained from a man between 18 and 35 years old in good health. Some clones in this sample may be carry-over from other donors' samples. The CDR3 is CASSRGTSGLHNEQFF. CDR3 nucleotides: TGTGCCAGCAGCCGCGGGACTAGCGGATTGCACAATGAGCAGTTCTTC.